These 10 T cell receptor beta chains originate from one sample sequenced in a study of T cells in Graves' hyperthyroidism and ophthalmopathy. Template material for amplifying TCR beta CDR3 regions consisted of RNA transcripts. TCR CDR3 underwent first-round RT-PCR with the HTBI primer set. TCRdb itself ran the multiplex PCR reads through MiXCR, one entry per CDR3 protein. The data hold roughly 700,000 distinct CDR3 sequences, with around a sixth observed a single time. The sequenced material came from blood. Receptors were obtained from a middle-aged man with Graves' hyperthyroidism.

CDR3 nucleotides: TGCGCCAGCAGCCAAGATTTCGCAGGGCTGCTCTTAGGGAATTCACCCCTCCACTTT. This gives the protein CASSQDFAGLLLGNSPLHF. The chain couples TRBV4-3 to TRBJ1-6, with TRBD1 as a possible D gene (5 bases). Germline CDR1 and CDR2: LGHNA and YSLEER. Trimming pared 0 bases from V and 7 bases from J, leaving 22 bases between. There are 19 residues in the CDR3.

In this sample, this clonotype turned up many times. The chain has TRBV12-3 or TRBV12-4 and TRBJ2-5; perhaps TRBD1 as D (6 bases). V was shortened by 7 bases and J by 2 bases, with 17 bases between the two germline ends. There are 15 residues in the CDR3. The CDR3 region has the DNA TGTGCCAGCAAACCGGGACATCGGAATCAAGAGACCCAGTACTTC. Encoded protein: CASKPGHRNQETQYF.

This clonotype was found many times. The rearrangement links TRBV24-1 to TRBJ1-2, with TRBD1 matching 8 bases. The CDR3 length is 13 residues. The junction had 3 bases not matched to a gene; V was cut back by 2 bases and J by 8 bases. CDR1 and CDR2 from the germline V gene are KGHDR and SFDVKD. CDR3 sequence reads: CATSDSGGLGYTF. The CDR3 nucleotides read TGTGCCACCAGTGATTCAGGGGGCCTAGGCTACACCTTC.

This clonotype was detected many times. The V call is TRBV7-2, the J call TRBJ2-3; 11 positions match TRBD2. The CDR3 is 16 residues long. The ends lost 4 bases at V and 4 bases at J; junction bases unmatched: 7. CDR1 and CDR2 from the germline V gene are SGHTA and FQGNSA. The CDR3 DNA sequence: TGTGCCAGCAGCTCGTTAGCGGGAGGGGTCCCAGATACGCAGTATTTT. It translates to CASSSLAGGVPDTQYF.

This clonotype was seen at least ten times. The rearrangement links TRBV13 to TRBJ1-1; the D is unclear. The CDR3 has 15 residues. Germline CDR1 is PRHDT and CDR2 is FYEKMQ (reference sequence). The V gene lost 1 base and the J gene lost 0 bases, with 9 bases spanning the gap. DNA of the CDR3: TGTGCCAGCAGCTTAGTTGGAGGTATGAACACTGAAGCTTTCTTT. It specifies CASSLVGGMNTEAFF.

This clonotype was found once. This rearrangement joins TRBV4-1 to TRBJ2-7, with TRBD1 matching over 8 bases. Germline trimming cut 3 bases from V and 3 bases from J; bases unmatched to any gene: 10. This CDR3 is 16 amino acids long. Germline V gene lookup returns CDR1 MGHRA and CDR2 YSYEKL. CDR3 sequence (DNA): TGCGCCAGCAGCCACCCCGGTTCAGACAGGGGCTACGAGCAGTACTTC. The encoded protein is CASSHPGSDRGYEQYF.

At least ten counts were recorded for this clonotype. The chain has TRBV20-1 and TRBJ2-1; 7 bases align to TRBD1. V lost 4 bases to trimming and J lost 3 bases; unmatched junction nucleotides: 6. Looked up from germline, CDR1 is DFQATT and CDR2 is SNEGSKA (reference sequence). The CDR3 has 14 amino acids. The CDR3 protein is CSANRGGGYNEQFF. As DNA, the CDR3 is TGCAGTGCTAACAGGGGTGGGGGCTACAATGAGCAGTTCTTC.

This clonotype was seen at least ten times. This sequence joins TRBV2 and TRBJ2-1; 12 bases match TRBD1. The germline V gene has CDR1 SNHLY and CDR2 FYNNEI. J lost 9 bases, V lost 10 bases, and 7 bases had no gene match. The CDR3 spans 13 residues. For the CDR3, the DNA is TGTGCCACCCGGGACAGGGGGCTTGGTGAGCAGTTCTTC. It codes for CATRDRGLGEQFF.

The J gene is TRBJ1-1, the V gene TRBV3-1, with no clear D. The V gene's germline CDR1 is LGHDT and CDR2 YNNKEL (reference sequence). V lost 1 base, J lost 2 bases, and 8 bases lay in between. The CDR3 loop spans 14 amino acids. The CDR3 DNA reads TGTGCCAGCAGCCAAGCCCTTCGAAACACTGAAGCTTTCTTT. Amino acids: CASSQALRNTEAFF.

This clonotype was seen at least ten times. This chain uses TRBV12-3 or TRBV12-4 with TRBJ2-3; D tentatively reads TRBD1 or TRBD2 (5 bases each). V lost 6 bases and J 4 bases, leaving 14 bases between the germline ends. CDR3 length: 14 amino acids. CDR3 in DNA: TGTGCCAGCAGCGGGACGGATTCCGCAGATACGCAGTATTTT. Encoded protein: CASSGTDSADTQYF.